Below, 29 T cell receptor beta chains from the same sample are listed, as sequenced in a study of technical replicates of blood from four donors. Using immunoSEQ multiplex PCR, the repertoire was profiled, and TCRdb retains in-frame clones only, with some absent. The sample yields some 17,000 clones, more than 75% seen once. Sequencing input: PBMCs. Every receptor here comes from a human donor in good health.

This clone was seen a single time. The genes are TRBV28 and TRBJ1-2; D possibly corresponds to TRBD1 (6 bases). Germline assignment: CDR1 MDHEN and CDR2 SYDVKM. V was cut by 8 bases and J by 7 bases, with 17 bases left in between. The CDR3 is 13 residues long. CDR3 sequence: CASSPGGHSGYTF. CDR3 DNA sequence: TGTGCCAGCTCCCCTGGGGGACATTCTGGCTACACCTTC.

The sample holds a few counts of this clone. The rearrangement joins TRBV4-1 to TRBJ2-7; 11 bases are a match to TRBD2. The V segment lost 3 bases and the J segment 2 bases; nucleotides outside the gene matches: 3. Per germline, CDR1 MGHRA and CDR2 YSYEKL. The CDR3 is made up of 15 amino acids. As DNA, the CDR3 is TGCGCCAGCAGCCATCTAGCGGGAGGAGCCTACGAGCAGTACTTC. It codes for CASSHLAGGAYEQYF.

This clone was seen a few times. The chain couples TRBV7-9 to TRBJ2-1; 9 positions match TRBD2. The V gene end was trimmed by 5 bases and the J gene end by 0 bases; junction bases not matched to a gene: 2. CDR1 and CDR2 from the germline V gene are SEHNR and FQNEAQ (reference sequence). This CDR3 region has 15 residues. In DNA, the CDR3 is TGTGCCAGCAGCCTTAGCGGGAGCTCCTACAATGAGCAGTTCTTC. Amino acids: CASSLSGSSYNEQFF.

The rearrangement uses TRBV10-3 and TRBJ2-1; 7 positions match TRBD2. This CDR3 has 13 residues. After removal of 11 bases from V and 10 bases from J, the junction contained 14 bases not matched to a gene. Germline lookup yields CDR1 ENHRY and CDR2 SYGVKD. CDR3 amino acids: CASRARELAEQFF. CDR3 nucleotides: TGTGCCTCCCGAGCCCGGGAACTAGCGGAGCAGTTCTTC.

This chain connects TRBV19 to TRBJ1-5; no definite D call. This CDR3 is 14 amino acids long. Per germline, CDR1 LNHDA and CDR2 SQIVND (reference sequence). Trimming cost V 5 bases and J 7 bases, with 15 bases left between them. CDR3 amino acids: CASSPSPSGQPQHF. CDR3 in DNA: TGTGCCAGTAGTCCCAGTCCTTCGGGGCAGCCCCAGCATTTT.

The chain uses TRBV9 and TRBJ2-5; maybe TRBD1 (6 bases). From germline, CDR1 is SGDLS and CDR2 YYNGEE. V was trimmed by 6 bases and J by 4 bases, leaving 19 bases between them. The CDR3 runs to 15 residues. CDR3 DNA sequence: TGTGCCAGCACCGACGTGGGGGCGGGCTCAGAGACCCAGTACTTC. Its protein is CASTDVGAGSETQYF.

The chain recombines TRBV6-4 with TRBJ2-2; 8 nucleotides line up with TRBD1. The V and J ends lost 0 bases and 6 bases, in that order; junction bases with no gene match: 0. There are 14 residues in the CDR3. Per germline, CDR1 MRHNA and CDR2 SNTAGT. DNA for the CDR3: TGTGCCAGCAGTGACTCACAGGGGGCCGGGGAGCTGTTTTTT. It translates to CASSDSQGAGELFF.

This chain links TRBV6-5 with TRBJ2-7; 11 bases line up with TRBD2. Trimming took 6 bases from V and 2 from J; bases not matched to a gene: 6. The CDR3 spans 15 residues. The germline CDR1 and CDR2 sequences are MNHEY and SVGAGI. This CDR3 reads CASSPGLAGTYEQYF. The CDR3 nucleotides are TGTGCCAGCAGCCCCGGACTAGCGGGTACCTACGAGCAGTACTTC.

The chain links TRBV5-1 to TRBJ1-2, with TRBD1 as a possible D gene (6 bases). The V end was cut by 0 bases, the J end by 7 bases, with 13 bases between. CDR3 length: 14 amino acids. From germline, CDR1 is SGHRS and CDR2 YFSETQ. CDR3 loop: CASSLGQGGFGYTF. The DNA of the CDR3 is TGCGCCAGCAGCTTGGGTCAAGGGGGTTTTGGCTACACCTTC.

The chain carries TRBV18 and TRBJ1-1; D remains ambiguous. V was trimmed by 3 bases and J by 6 bases, leaving 8 bases between them. Germline CDR1 KGHSH, CDR2 LQKENI. There are 12 residues in the CDR3. In DNA form, the CDR3 reads TGTGCCAGCTCACCGATCACAGCTGAAGCTTTCTTT. It encodes CASSPITAEAFF.

The chain joins TRBV4-2 to TRBJ2-5; 9 bases are shared with TRBD2. The CDR3 extends over 16 amino acids. Germline values: CDR1 LGHNA, CDR2 YNFKEQ. V gave up 2 bases and J gave up 2 bases; unmatched junction bases: 6. The CDR3 sequence is CASSQWISGGQETQYF. For the CDR3, the DNA is TGTGCCAGCAGCCAATGGATTAGCGGGGGACAAGAGACCCAGTACTTC.

This chain joins TRBV18 and TRBJ1-2; TRBD1 matches at 10 bases. V lost 0 bases, J lost 4 bases, and 5 bases stayed unmatched. The CDR3 sequence is 16 residues long. Germline CDR1 KGHSH, CDR2 LQKENI. CDR3 bases: TGTGCCAGCTCACCACCGGGGACAGGGGCGACCTATGGCTACACCTTC. Translation: CASSPPGTGATYGYTF.

The rearrangement joins TRBV5-1 to TRBJ2-1; maybe TRBD2 (6 bases). V dropped 3 bases and J dropped 5 bases, with 9 bases sitting between them. This CDR3 has 13 residues. Germline loops: CDR1 SGHRS, CDR2 YFSETQ. The CDR3 nucleotides read TGCGCCAGCAGCTGGGACTTTGACAATGAGCAGTTCTTC. Its protein is CASSWDFDNEQFF. Based on the CDR3 plus reference TRBV5-1 and TRBJ2-1, the full variable domain is KAGVTQTPRYLIKTRGQQVTLSCSPISGHRSVSWYQQTPGQGLQFLFEYFSETQRNKGNFPGRFSGRQFSNSRSEMNVSTLELGDSALYLCASSWDFDNEQFFGPGTRLTVL.

The gene calls are TRBV2 and TRBJ2-1; D perhaps matches TRBD2 (6 bases). The germline V gene has CDR1 SNHLY and CDR2 FYNNEI. The CDR3 spans 13 residues. Trimming took 5 bases from V and 5 from J, leaving 10 bases between them. The CDR3 region has the DNA TGTGCCAGCAGTTTGTTAGCGGACAATGAGCAGTTCTTC. Residues: CASSLLADNEQFF.

The chain employs TRBV6-5 and TRBJ2-5; 8 nucleotides line up with TRBD2. CDR3 size: 13 residues. The germline CDR1 and CDR2 sequences are MNHEY and SVGAGI. V dropped 6 bases and J dropped 5; count of bases not matched to a gene: 5. CDR3 residues: CASRAGEWETQYF. DNA of the CDR3: TGTGCCAGCAGAGCGGGAGAGTGGGAGACCCAGTACTTC.

This clone was detected only a few times. This CDR3 is CASSPRLASGSYNEQFF. The CDR3 region has the DNA TGTGCCAGCAGCCCACGCCTAGCGAGTGGCTCCTACAATGAGCAGTTCTTC. This sequence joins TRBV11-2 and TRBJ2-1, with D tentatively TRBD2 (6 bases). The CDR3 contains 17 residues. Germline values: CDR1 SGHAT, CDR2 FQNNGV. V gave up 5 bases and J gave up 0 bases, with 17 bases separating them.

This clone showed up just once. CDR3 bases: TGTGCCAGCAGCTTATTTCCGGCGGGAACAGTAGATACGCAGTATTTT. It encodes CASSLFPAGTVDTQYF. The chain couples TRBV7-3 to TRBJ2-3; TRBD2 is a possible D gene (6 bases). CDR3 length: 16 amino acids. The germline CDR1 and CDR2 sequences are SGHTA and FQGTGA. V was pared by 2 bases and J by 5 bases, with 17 bases between. The full variable domain, rest sourced from reference TRBV7-3 and TRBJ2-3, is GAGVSQTPSNKVTEKGKYVELRCDPISGHTALYWYRQSLGQGPEFLIYFQGTGAADDSGLPNDRFFAVRPEGSVSTLKIQRTERGDSAVYLCASSLFPAGTVDTQYFGPGTRLTVL.

The chain is built from TRBV6-4 and TRBJ2-1; a possible D gene is TRBD2 (5 bases). CDR3 length equals 13 residues. Trimming cost V 0 bases and J 12 bases, with 12 bases left between them. The germline V gene has CDR1 MRHNA and CDR2 SNTAGT. CDR3 in DNA: TGTGCCAGCAGTGACTCACGGAGCGGCCGGCAGTTCTTC. It encodes CASSDSRSGRQFF.

J is TRBJ1-2 and V is TRBV5-6, with 10 bases that match TRBD1. From germline, CDR1 is SGHDT and CDR2 YYEEEE. J gave up 6 bases and V 0 bases, and 2 bases lay outside the gene matches. This CDR3 has 14 residues. CDR3 residues: CASSLGTGGDGYTF. The CDR3 DNA reads as TGTGCCAGCAGCTTGGGGACAGGGGGTGATGGCTACACCTTC.

The chain has TRBV7-2 and TRBJ2-2; a possible D gene is TRBD1 (6 bases). Germline CDR1 and CDR2: SGHTA and FQGNSA. This CDR3 has 15 amino acids. V was trimmed by 5 bases and J by 6 bases, leaving 16 bases between them. This chain's CDR3 is CASSQGTIFAGELFF. In DNA form, the CDR3 reads TGTGCCAGCAGCCAGGGGACCATCTTTGCCGGGGAGCTGTTTTTT.

The chain couples TRBV28 to TRBJ2-5; 7 bases fit TRBD1. The CDR3 extends over 13 amino acids. V dropped 7 bases and J dropped 4; count of bases not matched to a gene: 6. Germline V gene sequence: CDR1 MDHEN, CDR2 SYDVKM. CDR3 sequence: CASTAGGVETQYF. The CDR3 nucleotides are TGTGCCAGCACGGCAGGGGGAGTAGAGACCCAGTACTTC. The full variable domain, rest sourced from reference TRBV28 and TRBJ2-5, is DVKVTQSSRYLVKRTGEKVFLECVQDMDHENMFWYRQDPGLGLRLIYFSYDVKMKEKGDIPEGYSVSREKKERFSLILESASTNQTSMYLCASTAGGVETQYFGPGTRLLVL.

The chain links TRBV19 to TRBJ2-7, with D possibly matching TRBD2 (6 bases). The germline V gene has CDR1 LNHDA and CDR2 SQIVND (reference sequence). Trimming removed 3 bases from V and 4 bases from J, with 16 bases in between. The CDR3 is made up of 15 amino acids. CDR3 sequence (DNA): TGTGCCAGTAGTATCCGGGGACTCGATGGATACGAGCAGTACTTC. Protein: CASSIRGLDGYEQYF.

The J gene is TRBJ2-1, the V gene TRBV10-2; 8 bases agree with TRBD2. Trimming at V came to 0 bases and at J to 0 bases, leaving 4 bases not matched to a gene. The CDR3 extends over 17 amino acids. The germline CDR1 and CDR2 sequences are WSHSY and SAAADI. CDR3 sequence reads: CASSESLGTSSYNEQFF. The CDR3 coding sequence is TGCGCCAGCAGTGAGTCGTTAGGGACTAGCTCCTACAATGAGCAGTTCTTC.

The chain uses TRBV7-9 and TRBJ1-4, with D tentatively TRBD1 (5 bases). The germline V gene encodes CDR1 SEHNR and CDR2 FQNEAQ (reference sequence). The CDR3 covers 15 residues. V was clipped by 2 bases and J by 7 bases, with 14 bases between them. CDR3 bases: TGTGCCAGCAGCTTATCGGCGGGGCTTGGTGAAAAACTGTTTTTT. It translates to CASSLSAGLGEKLFF.

The genes are TRBV4-2 and TRBJ1-3; 8 bases are shared with TRBD1. There are 15 residues in the CDR3. CDR1 is LGHNA and CDR2 is YNFKEQ in the germline V gene. The trim removed 0 bases at V and 7 bases at J, leaving 5 bases unmatched. As DNA, the CDR3 is TGTGCCAGCAGCCAAGATCGACAGGGGATCAACACCATATATTTT. This sequence encodes CASSQDRQGINTIYF.

V usage is TRBV4-2 and J usage is TRBJ1-5; D might be TRBD1 (5 bases). Germline V CDR1 and CDR2: LGHNA, YNFKEQ. V lost 0 bases to trimming and J lost 5 bases, with 14 bases between them. The CDR3 has 16 residues. The CDR3 region has the DNA TGTGCCAGCAGCCAAGATCGGCAGGGCCTGGATCAGCCCCAGCATTTT. This codes for CASSQDRQGLDQPQHF.

The V call is TRBV19, the J call TRBJ2-1; no reliable D call. V was shortened by 2 bases and J by 8 bases, with 13 bases between the two germline ends. The germline V gene has CDR1 LNHDA and CDR2 SQIVND (reference sequence). CDR3 length: 14 residues. The CDR3 here is CASSIFGGLDEQFF. The CDR3 DNA is TGTGCCAGTAGTATATTTGGCGGTCTTGATGAGCAGTTCTTC.

This clone was observed a few times. Here the CDR3 DNA reads TGTGCCAGCACCAAAAGGTTACAGGGGAATGGAAACACCATATATTTT. It encodes CASTKRLQGNGNTIYF. The chain carries TRBV7-9 and TRBJ1-3; 7 nucleotides agree with TRBD1. V trimming: 7 bases; J trimming: 3 bases; junction bases outside the gene matches: 12. Germline CDR1 and CDR2: SEHNR and FQNEAQ (reference sequence). The CDR3 is 16 residues long.

The chain carries TRBV2 and TRBJ1-2; perhaps TRBD1 as D (5 bases). Trimming pared 2 bases from V and 8 bases from J, leaving 18 bases between. The germline CDR1 and CDR2 sequences are SNHLY and FYNNEI. This CDR3 has 15 residues. The chain's CDR3 is CASSEIPGSSGGYTF. For the CDR3, the DNA is TGTGCCAGCAGTGAAATTCCCGGTTCATCAGGGGGCTACACCTTC.